This T cell receptor (beta chain) was captured in a study of blood T cell repertoires in COVID-19. Across the whole study: Nucleic acid was either cDNA or gDNA, and it came from T cells, B-cell-depleted T cells, or PBMCs.

Methods used by the authors: The authors estimated nucleated cell counts from reference gene primer amplification. Data came from immunoSEQ multiplex PCR; TCRdb stores just in-frame clones and leaves some out. V and J calls and clone size come straight from that table; D and trimming were deduced from the DNA. The table has tens of thousands of clones, 75% to 95% seen once. The CDR3 runs 15 residues. J gave up 2 bases and V 1 base, and 3 bases lay outside the gene matches. From germline, CDR1 is SGHDT and CDR2 YYEEEE. This rearrangement joins TRBV5-6 to TRBJ2-5; 9 nucleotides align to TRBD1. This clonotype was sampled from a human donor in a cohort sampled during active COVID-19. Source material: peripheral blood. This chain's CDR3 is CASSLWGTGQETQYF. The CDR3 bases are TGTGCCAGCAGCTTGTGGGGGACAGGGCAAGAGACCCAGTACTTC.